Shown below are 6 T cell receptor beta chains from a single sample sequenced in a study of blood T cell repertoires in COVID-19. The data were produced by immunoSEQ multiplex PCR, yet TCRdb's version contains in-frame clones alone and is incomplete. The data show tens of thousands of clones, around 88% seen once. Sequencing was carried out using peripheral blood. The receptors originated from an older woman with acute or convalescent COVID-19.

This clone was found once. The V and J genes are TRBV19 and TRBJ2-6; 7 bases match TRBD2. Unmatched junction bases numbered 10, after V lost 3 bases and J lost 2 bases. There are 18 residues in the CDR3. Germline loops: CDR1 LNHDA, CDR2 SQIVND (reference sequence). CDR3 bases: TGTGCCAGTAGTATTTTTAAGTTTCGGGGGGCTGGGGCCAACGTCCTGACTTTC. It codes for CASSIFKFRGAGANVLTF.

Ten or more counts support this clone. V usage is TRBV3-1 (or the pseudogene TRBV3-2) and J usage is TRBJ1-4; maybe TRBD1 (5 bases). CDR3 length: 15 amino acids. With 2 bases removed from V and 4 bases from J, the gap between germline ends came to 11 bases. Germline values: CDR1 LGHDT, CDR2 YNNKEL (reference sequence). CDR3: CASSQKTVGNEKLFF. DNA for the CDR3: TGTGCCAGCAGCCAAAAGACAGTGGGTAATGAAAAACTGTTTTTT.

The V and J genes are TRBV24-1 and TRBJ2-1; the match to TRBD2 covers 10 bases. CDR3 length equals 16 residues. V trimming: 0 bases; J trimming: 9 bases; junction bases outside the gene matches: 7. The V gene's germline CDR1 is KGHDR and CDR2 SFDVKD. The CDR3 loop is CATSDLQAGGVGEQFF. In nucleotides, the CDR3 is TGTGCCACCAGTGATTTGCAAGCGGGAGGGGTGGGTGAGCAGTTCTTC.

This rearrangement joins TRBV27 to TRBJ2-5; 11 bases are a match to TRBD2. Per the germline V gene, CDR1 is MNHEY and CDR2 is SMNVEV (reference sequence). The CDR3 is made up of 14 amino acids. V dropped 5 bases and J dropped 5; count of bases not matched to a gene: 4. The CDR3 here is CASSPRLAGETQYF. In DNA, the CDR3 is TGTGCCAGCAGTCCGCGACTAGCGGGGGAGACCCAGTACTTC.

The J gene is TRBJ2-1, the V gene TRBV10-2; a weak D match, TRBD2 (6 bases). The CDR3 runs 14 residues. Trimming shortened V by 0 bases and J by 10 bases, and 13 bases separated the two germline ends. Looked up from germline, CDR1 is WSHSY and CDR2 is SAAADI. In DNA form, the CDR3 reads TGCGCCAGCAGTGAGTCTCGAGGAGGGAGGGAGCAGTTCTTC. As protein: CASSESRGGREQFF.

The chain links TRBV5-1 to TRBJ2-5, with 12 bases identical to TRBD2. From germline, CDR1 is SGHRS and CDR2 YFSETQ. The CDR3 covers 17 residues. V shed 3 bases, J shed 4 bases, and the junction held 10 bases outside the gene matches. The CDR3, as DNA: TGCGCCAGCAGCTCTGGGACTAGCGGGCTCATGGTAGAGACCCAGTACTTC. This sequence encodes CASSSGTSGLMVETQYF.